The 20 T cell receptor beta chains in this list originate from one sample, sequenced in a study of CD8 T cells in Susac syndrome. cDNA came from 0.5 to 1 ug RNA primed by random hexamers. TCRdb reprocessed the immunoSEQ multiplex PCR reads with MiXCR, giving one entry per CDR3 protein. The sample consists of fewer than 150,000 distinct CDR3 sequences, under 95% of them appearing once. Sequenced: CD8+ T cells from PBMCs. These TCRs come from a human donor with multiple sclerosis.

This rearrangement joins TRBV29-1 to TRBJ2-3; maybe TRBD1 (6 bases). V was clipped by 1 base and J by 2 bases, with 13 bases between them. Germline V gene lookup returns CDR1 SQVTM and CDR2 ANQGSEA. The CDR3 is made up of 15 amino acids. In DNA form, the CDR3 reads TGCAGCGTTGAAGGAGACAGGTTCTCCACAGATACGCAGTATTTT. It yields the protein CSVEGDRFSTDTQYF.

V is TRBV6-5 and J is TRBJ2-7, with 8 bases identical to TRBD1. This CDR3 contains 15 residues. CDR1 is MNHEY, CDR2 SVGAGI, per germline. The V segment lost 4 bases and the J segment 5 bases; nucleotides outside the gene matches: 10. The CDR3 loop reads CASSWVGQGGDEQYF. The CDR3 DNA sequence: TGTGCCAGCAGTTGGGTCGGACAGGGAGGCGACGAGCAGTACTTC.

The chain employs TRBV4-1 and TRBJ2-7; a possible D gene is TRBD1 (5 bases). This CDR3 comprises 15 residues. Looked up from germline, CDR1 is MGHRA and CDR2 is YSYEKL. V was cut by 3 bases and J by 6 bases, with 18 bases left in between. CDR3 protein: CASSHDPQGFLEQYF. CDR3 nucleotides: TGCGCCAGCAGCCATGATCCCCAGGGTTTCCTCGAGCAGTACTTC.

This clonotype showed up just once. The chain joins TRBV6-2 or TRBV6-3 to TRBJ2-1, with D perhaps TRBD1 (6 bases). CDR1 and CDR2 from the germline V gene are MNHEY and SVGEGT. V was clipped by 2 bases and J by 6 bases, with 17 bases between them. The CDR3 loop spans 16 amino acids. The CDR3 region has the DNA TGTGCCAGCAGTTACAGAGCTGGGGGCGCGGGCAATGAGCAGTTCTTC. Encoded protein: CASSYRAGGAGNEQFF.

The chain employs TRBV29-1 and TRBJ2-5; 10 bases are a match to TRBD2. This CDR3 comprises 19 residues. Germline V CDR1 and CDR2: SQVTM, ANQGSEA. The V segment lost 0 bases and the J segment 1 base; nucleotides outside the gene matches: 14. The CDR3 bases are TGCAGCGTTGAAGACCTAAATGTACTAGCGGGGCGACTCCAAGAGACCCAGTACTTC. Protein: CSVEDLNVLAGRLQETQYF.

The genes are TRBV5-6 and TRBJ1-1; 7 bases map to TRBD1. Trimming removed 0 bases from V and 1 base from J; junction bases left unmatched: 0. The V gene's germline CDR1 is SGHDT and CDR2 YYEEEE. This CDR3 region has 14 residues. In DNA, the CDR3 is TGTGCCAGCAGCTTGGGGGACAGGAACACTGAAGCTTTCTTT. Protein product: CASSLGDRNTEAFF.

The chain joins TRBV9 to TRBJ2-1, with 13 nucleotides matching TRBD2. CDR1 is SGDLS and CDR2 is YYNGEE in the germline V gene. The CDR3 is 15 amino acids. V lost 6 bases to trimming and J lost 7 bases; unmatched junction nucleotides: 7. CDR3 sequence: CASTTSGREWNEQFF. The CDR3 DNA reads as TGTGCCAGCACCACTAGCGGGAGGGAGTGGAATGAGCAGTTCTTC. Together with reference TRBV9 and TRBJ2-1, the CDR3 gives the full variable domain: DSGVTQTPKHLITATGQRVTLRCSPRSGDLSVYWYQQSLDQGLQFLIQYYNGEERAKGNILERFSAQQFPDLHSELNLSSLELGDSALYFCASTTSGREWNEQFFGPGTRLTVL.

The rearrangement uses TRBV20-1 and TRBJ1-2; TRBD1 aligns across 9 bases. The V gene end was trimmed by 3 bases and the J gene end by 0 bases; junction bases not matched to a gene: 11. Germline lookup yields CDR1 DFQATT and CDR2 SNEGSKA (reference sequence). The CDR3 length is 17 residues. Here the CDR3 reads CSASDRDRAYSNYGYTF. In nucleotides, the CDR3 is TGCAGTGCTAGTGACCGGGACAGGGCCTACTCTAACTATGGCTACACCTTC.

CDR3: CASSDPGTPYTGELFF. The CDR3 DNA reads as TGTGCCAGCAGTGACCCCGGGACTCCTTACACCGGGGAGCTGTTTTTT. The rearrangement joins TRBV25-1 to TRBJ2-2, with D tentatively TRBD2 (6 bases). The V gene's germline CDR1 is MGHDK and CDR2 SYGVNS. The CDR3 has 16 amino acids. Trimming shortened V by 3 bases and J by 3 bases, and 14 bases separated the two germline ends.

This sequence joins TRBV6-5 and TRBJ2-1; the D call may be TRBD1 or TRBD2 (5 bases each). This CDR3 contains 16 residues. The germline V and J ends were trimmed by 2 bases and 0 bases, with 11 bases remaining between them. Germline V lookup: CDR1 MNHEY, CDR2 SVGAGI. The CDR3 here is CASSYGAGSSYNEQFF. The CDR3 bases are TGTGCCAGCAGTTACGGCGCAGGGAGCTCCTACAATGAGCAGTTCTTC.

The CDR3 DNA follows: TGTGCCAGCAGCTTAGCGGGGTGGCAAGAGACCCAGTACTTC. Its protein is CASSLAGWQETQYF. The chain uses TRBV7-6 and TRBJ2-5, with D hard to call. The V gene's germline CDR1 is SGHVS and CDR2 FNYEAQ. Between the trimmed V and J ends, which lost 0 bases and 2 bases, there was a span of 7 bases. CDR3 size: 14 residues.

This rearrangement joins TRBV4-2 to TRBJ2-7; the D gene is possibly TRBD2 (6 bases). Trimming pared 5 bases from V and 6 bases from J, leaving 8 bases between. CDR1 is LGHNA, CDR2 YNFKEQ, per germline. The CDR3 contains 11 residues. DNA of the CDR3: TGTGCCAGCAGCTGGCGGGGCGAGCAGTACTTC. This encodes CASSWRGEQYF.

The chain employs TRBV19 and TRBJ2-1; TRBD2 aligns across 9 bases. The CDR3 has 15 amino acids. V trimming: 5 bases; J trimming: 3 bases; junction bases outside the gene matches: 5. Germline loops: CDR1 LNHDA, CDR2 SQIVND (reference sequence). CDR3 sequence reads: CASSPTSGVYNEQFF. DNA of the CDR3: TGTGCCAGTAGTCCGACTAGCGGAGTCTACAATGAGCAGTTCTTC.

V and J are TRBV7-2 and TRBJ2-1, with D possibly TRBD2 on 5 matching bases. The CDR3 consists of 14 residues. Germline loops: CDR1 SGHTA, CDR2 FQGNSA. Deletions cut 5 bases from V and 5 bases from J, with 13 bases between. The CDR3 loop is CASSLPPGDNEQFF. The CDR3 DNA sequence: TGTGCCAGCAGCCTCCCCCCCGGGGACAATGAGCAGTTCTTC.

V gene TRBV13 combines with J gene TRBJ2-5, with D possibly TRBD2 on 5 matching bases. Germline CDR1 PRHDT, CDR2 FYEKMQ (reference sequence). Trimming cost V 0 bases and J 5 bases, with 13 bases left between them. The CDR3 spans 15 residues. The CDR3 bases are TGTGCCAGCAGCTTAGGCCGGGCTGGCGGGGAGACCCAGTACTTC. Translation: CASSLGRAGGETQYF. Combining the CDR3 with reference TRBV13 and TRBJ2-5 gives the whole variable domain AAGVIQSPRHLIKEKRETATLKCYPIPRHDTVYWYQQGPGQDPQFLISFYEKMQSDKGSIPDRFSAQQFSDYHSELNMSSLELGDSALYFCASSLGRAGGETQYFGPGTRLLVL.

J is TRBJ2-1 and V is TRBV7-9, with no clear D. There are 12 residues in the CDR3. CDR1 is SEHNR, CDR2 FQNEAQ, per germline (reference sequence). Deletions cut 7 bases from V and 7 bases from J, with 11 bases between. The CDR3 region is CASKFDGNEQFF. The CDR3 DNA reads TGTGCCAGCAAGTTCGACGGAAATGAGCAGTTCTTC.

This clonotype was seen just once. The chain has TRBV19 and TRBJ1-1; D gene uncertain. The V gene's germline CDR1 is LNHDA and CDR2 SQIVND (reference sequence). CDR3 size: 14 residues. With 2 bases removed from V and 4 bases from J, the gap between germline ends came to 11 bases. For the CDR3, the DNA is TGTGCCAGTAGTATATCGGGGATGCGCACTGAAGCTTTCTTT. This gives the protein CASSISGMRTEAFF.

This rearrangement joins TRBV28 to TRBJ1-1; D gene ambiguous. CDR1 and CDR2 (germline): MDHEN, SYDVKM. The CDR3 is made up of 14 amino acids. V was shortened by 10 bases and J by 0 bases, with 15 bases between the two germline ends. CDR3 in DNA: TGTGCCACCCTCCCCGGACTTATGAACACTGAAGCTTTCTTT. As protein: CATLPGLMNTEAFF.

V usage is TRBV9 and J usage is TRBJ2-5; D gene unclear. Germline lookup yields CDR1 SGDLS and CDR2 YYNGEE. The CDR3 is made up of 14 amino acids. Between the trimmed V and J ends, which lost 0 bases and 1 base, there was a span of 7 bases. CDR3 in DNA: TGTGCCAGCAGCGTAGGTAGTTTCCAAGAGACCCAGTACTTC. This encodes CASSVGSFQETQYF.

This clonotype was observed once. The chain has TRBV9 and TRBJ2-3; 12 bases are a match to TRBD2. CDR1 and CDR2 from the germline V gene are SGDLS and YYNGEE. V dropped 6 bases and J dropped 1; count of bases not matched to a gene: 6. This CDR3 is 16 amino acids long. The CDR3 sequence is CASKGASGRGTDTQYF. The CDR3 coding sequence is TGTGCCAGCAAAGGGGCTAGCGGGAGGGGCACAGATACGCAGTATTTT.